This T cell receptor beta chain appears in the sequencing data of a study of radiation and T cells in renal cell carcinoma. Findings and caveats of the study: Tumor samples were small regions of around 0.94 g. Without pretreatment biopsies, baseline tumor clonotype presence was undetermined. Top tumor clonotypes rose in blood 2 weeks post-radiation, then contracted.

Indicated treatment: 15 Gy SBRT to primary tumor, nephrectomy 4 weeks later. Germline CDR1 SGDLS, CDR2 YYNGEE. This CDR3 has 14 residues. The junction had 5 bases not matched to a gene; V was cut back by 4 bases and J by 4 bases. Using immunoSEQ multiplex PCR, the repertoire was profiled, and TCRdb retains in-frame clones only, with some absent. The sample records about 13,000 clones, more than 30% being singletons. With respect to this clone: Its antigen is still unknown.

The receptor comes from a man in his fifties or sixties with renal cell carcinoma. This chain joins TRBV9 and TRBJ2-1; 7 bases align to TRBD2. The specimen was tumor tissue, collected from a patient whose treatment included radiotherapy and nephrectomy. The CDR3 is CASSLRGSYNEQFF. The CDR3 DNA sequence: TGTGCCAGCAGCCTGCGGGGGAGTTACAATGAGCAGTTCTTC. The variable domain in full, completed from reference TRBV9 and TRBJ2-1, reads DSGVTQTPKHLITATGQRVTLRCSPRSGDLSVYWYQQSLDQGLQFLIQYYNGEERAKGNILERFSAQQFPDLHSELNLSSLELGDSALYFCASSLRGSYNEQFFGPGTRLTVL.